This passage covers 9 T cell receptor beta chains from one sample sequenced in a study of CD8 T cells in Susac syndrome. RNA amounts of roughly 0.45 to 1 ug underwent reverse transcription with random hexamers. TCRdb re-analysed the immunoSEQ multiplex PCR reads in MiXCR, keeping a single row per CDR3 protein. This sample carries 150,000 or so distinct CDR3 sequences, just under 95% of them seen once, and the ten largest clones take around 0.15%. Input material: CD4+ T cells from PBMCs. These receptors originate from a human donor with Susac syndrome.

The chain combines TRBV28 with TRBJ1-5; 7 bases line up with TRBD1. CDR1 and CDR2 from the germline V gene are MDHEN and SYDVKM. CDR3 length: 14 residues. Germline trimming cut 7 bases from V and 5 bases from J; bases unmatched to any gene: 8. The CDR3 loop is CASIWGGGHQPQHF. The CDR3 DNA reads TGTGCCAGCATCTGGGGAGGGGGCCATCAGCCCCAGCATTTT.

The chain joins TRBV19 to TRBJ1-2, with TRBD1 identical over 9 bases. Trimming removed 6 bases from V and 4 bases from J; junction bases left unmatched: 6. This CDR3 is 14 amino acids long. Germline CDR1 and CDR2: LNHDA and SQIVND (reference sequence). CDR3 protein: CASRAGTGSYGYTF. In DNA form, the CDR3 reads TGTGCCAGTAGGGCCGGGACAGGGTCCTATGGCTACACCTTC.

The rearrangement links TRBV29-1 to TRBJ1-6, with 8 positions matching TRBD1. This CDR3 spans 15 amino acids. V was clipped by 7 bases and J by 5 bases; unmatched bases: 10. Germline loops: CDR1 SQVTM, CDR2 ANQGSEA. The CDR3 here is CSARQGTGHNSPLHF. The CDR3 DNA sequence: TGCAGCGCCCGACAGGGGACAGGCCATAATTCACCCCTCCACTTT.

The chain combines TRBV3-1 with TRBJ2-3; no clear D. CDR1 LGHDT and CDR2 YNNKEL come from the germline V gene (reference sequence). Trimming took 4 bases from V and 2 from J, leaving 19 bases between them. CDR3 length: 17 amino acids. CDR3 amino acids: CASSLLGYGGPTDTQYF. The CDR3 DNA is TGTGCCAGCAGCCTCCTGGGGTATGGCGGACCCACAGATACGCAGTATTTT.

This clonotype has only one observation. The chain recombines TRBV4-3 with TRBJ2-1; 13 positions match TRBD2. The V and J ends lost 0 bases and 0 bases, in that order; junction bases with no gene match: 5. CDR3 length equals 19 residues. Germline V gene data show CDR1 as LGHNA and CDR2 as YSLEER. The CDR3 sequence: CASSQDPTSGRLSYNEQFF. The CDR3 nucleotides read TGCGCCAGCAGCCAAGACCCGACTAGCGGGAGGCTCTCCTACAATGAGCAGTTCTTC.

The chain couples TRBV9 to TRBJ2-1; D is unclear. V lost 0 bases and J 6 bases, leaving 7 bases between the germline ends. Per the germline V gene, CDR1 is SGDLS and CDR2 is YYNGEE. The CDR3 loop spans 13 amino acids. Here the CDR3 DNA reads TGTGCCAGCAGCGTAGCCGCGCCCAATGAGCAGTTCTTC. Protein: CASSVAAPNEQFF.

The chain recombines TRBV30 with TRBJ2-1; 8 bases fit TRBD1. The CDR3 runs to 13 residues. Germline V gene data show CDR1 as GTSNPN and CDR2 as SVGIG (reference sequence). The junction had 6 bases not matched to a gene; V was cut back by 3 bases and J by 8 bases. The CDR3 protein is CAWRKTGVHEQFF. The CDR3 nucleotides read TGTGCCTGGAGGAAGACAGGGGTACATGAGCAGTTCTTC.

The chain couples TRBV3-1 to TRBJ1-2; 7 positions match TRBD1. Germline V gives CDR1 LGHDT, CDR2 YNNKEL (reference sequence). The CDR3 runs 15 residues. The V and J ends lost 1 base and 8 bases, in that order; junction bases with no gene match: 10. The CDR3 region is CASSQAAGQHSGYTF. The CDR3 DNA sequence: TGTGCCAGCAGCCAAGCTGCGGGACAGCATAGCGGCTACACCTTC.

The rearrangement joins TRBV20-1 to TRBJ2-5; TRBD2 matches 9 bases. The CDR3 has 13 residues. J gave up 5 bases and V 3 bases, and 4 bases lay outside the gene matches. The germline V gene has CDR1 DFQATT and CDR2 SNEGSKA (reference sequence). CDR3 sequence: CSARIAGVETQYF. CDR3 DNA: TGCAGTGCTAGGATAGCGGGAGTTGAGACCCAGTACTTC.